Listed below are T cell receptor beta chains from one sample, sequenced in a study of OX40 agonist ivuxolimab in advanced cancers. Only in-frame clones appear in the TCRdb table, and some are missing; sequencing was by immunoSEQ multiplex PCR. Among 98,000 or so clones, about 80% were seen once, and the ten largest hold over 1.3%. This specimen consisted of CD4+ or CD8+ T cells sorted from blood, obtained in a trial of the OX40 agonist ivuxolimab. Receptors originate from an adult with an advanced solid tumor such as melanoma, head and neck, liver or kidney cancer. CDR3s include the opening cysteine and the closing phenylalanine or tryptophan. D genes are given only for firm matches. Clone size is not always given. Where it is, it says once, few, many or a class for expanded clones.

>NA|TRBV28|TRBJ1-4|few
CASTGFEKLFF
TGTGCCAGCACCGGGTTTGAAAAACTGTTTTTT
>NA|TRBV5-1|TRBJ1-1|NA
CASSSRQAQAFF
TGCGCCAGCAGCTCCCGGCAGGCCCAAGCTTTCTTT
>NA|TRBV9|TRBJ1-1|NA
CASSVEQGTEAFF
TGTGCCAGCAGCGTAGAGCAGGGGACTGAAGCTTTCTTT
>TRBD2|TRBV19|TRBJ2-1|NA
CASGVTSGRANEQFF
TGTGCCAGTGGGGTAACTAGCGGGAGGGCGAATGAGCAGTTCTTC
>NA|TRBV19|TRBJ1-3|NA
CASSIGRRNGNTIYF
TGTGCCAGTAGTATAGGACGGCGCAACGGAAACACCATATATTTT
>NA|TRBV28|TRBJ1-2|NA
CASSLGGASYGYTF
TGTGCCAGCAGTTTAGGGGGGGCCAGCTATGGCTACACCTTC
>TRBD1|TRBV28|TRBJ1-1|NA
CASTRDRVTEAFF
TGTGCCAGCACTCGGGACAGGGTCACTGAAGCTTTCTTT
>TRBD1|TRBV28|TRBJ1-4|few
CASSKRQGHEKLFF
TGTGCCAGCAGTAAACGACAGGGACATGAAAAACTGTTTTTT
>TRBD2|TRBV9|TRBJ2-2|NA
CASSKTSGGSNTGELFF
TGTGCCAGCAGCAAGACTAGCGGGGGGTCGAACACCGGGGAGCTGTTTTTT
>NA|TRBV2|TRBJ1-1|NA
CASTPLTGGTEAFF
TGTGCCAGCACCCCGTTAACGGGGGGCACTGAAGCTTTCTTT
>NA|TRBV2|TRBJ1-1|few
CARPGIDPHGDKFYTEAFF
TGTGCCAGGCCCGGCATTGACCCCCACGGGGACAAGTTCTACACTGAAGCTTTCTTT
>TRBD1|TRBV27|TRBJ2-5|NA
CASSLTHGTGDSETQYF
TGTGCCAGCAGTTTGACACATGGGACAGGGGATTCGGAGACCCAGTACTTC
>TRBD1|TRBV28|TRBJ2-7|NA
CASSGGQPLSSYEQYF
TGTGCCAGCAGTGGGGGACAGCCATTGAGCTCCTACGAGCAGTACTTC
>TRBD1|TRBV14|TRBJ1-1|NA
CASSLGTETEAFF
TGTGCCAGCAGCCTCGGGACAGAGACTGAAGCTTTCTTT
>NA|TRBV28|TRBJ2-2|NA
CASSFRPGVHGELFF
TGTGCCAGCAGTTTCCGGCCCGGGGTGCACGGGGAGCTGTTTTTT
>NA|TRBV11-1|TRBJ1-2|NA
CASSTEGYGYTF
TGCGCCAGCAGCACAGAGGGCTATGGCTACACCTTC
>NA|TRBV4-1|TRBJ2-7|NA
CASSPHPKQYF
TGCGCCAGCAGCCCCCATCCCAAGCAGTACTTC
>NA|TRBV2|TRBJ1-6|NA
CASSEARPGSSPLHF
TGTGCCAGCAGTGAAGCGAGGCCAGGGAGTTCACCCCTCCACTTT
>TRBD1|TRBV6-5|TRBJ1-5|NA
CASSRQGSRQPQHF
TGTGCCAGCAGTCGACAGGGGTCGCGCCAGCCCCAGCATTTT
>TRBD1|TRBV5-1|TRBJ2-7|once
CASSPGTAYEQYF
TGCGCCAGCAGCCCCGGGACAGCCTACGAGCAGTACTTC
>NA|TRBV7-2|TRBJ2-7|NA
CASRKLIGVEQYF
TGTGCCAGCAGGAAACTCATCGGGGTCGAGCAGTACTTC
>TRBD2|TRBV7-6|TRBJ2-1|NA
CASSLQRGLGEQFF
TGTGCCAGCAGCTTACAGCGGGGATTGGGTGAGCAGTTCTTC
>TRBD1|TRBV27|TRBJ2-7|once
CASFEAGTGVHEQYF
TGTGCCAGTTTTGAAGCCGGGACAGGGGTCCACGAGCAGTACTTC
>NA|TRBV25-1|TRBJ1-3|once
CASSTGRSGNTIYF
TGTGCCAGCAGTACTGGTCGGTCTGGAAACACCATATATTTT
>NA|TRBV7-2|TRBJ1-1|NA
CASSLKWGNTEAFF
TGTGCCAGCAGCTTAAAATGGGGGAACACTGAAGCTTTCTTT
>NA|TRBV29-1|TRBJ1-1|few
CSVRRSNTEAFF
TGCAGCGTCCGACGGTCAAACACTGAAGCTTTCTTT
>TRBD2|TRBV4-1|TRBJ2-1|few
CASSSTTSGTYNEQFF
TGCGCCAGCAGCTCAACCACTAGCGGGACTTACAATGAGCAGTTCTTC
>NA|TRBV7-3|TRBJ2-1|NA
CASSSYAVQSSYNEQFF
TGTGCCAGCAGCTCGTACGCAGTCCAGAGCTCCTACAATGAGCAGTTCTTC
>NA|TRBV9|TRBJ1-2|few
CASSVSWGGLDGYTF
TGTGCCAGCAGCGTATCATGGGGGGGACTAGATGGCTACACCTTC
>TRBD2|TRBV18|TRBJ2-5|NA
CASSPSGRAETQYF
TGTGCCAGCTCACCTAGCGGGAGGGCGGAGACCCAGTACTTC
>TRBD1|TRBV5-1|TRBJ2-7|NA
CASRRDRDYEQYF
TGCGCCAGCCGCCGGGACAGGGATTACGAGCAGTACTTC
>NA|TRBV6-5|TRBJ1-5|NA
CASSYSRKDQPQHF
TGTGCCAGCAGTTACTCGCGAAAGGATCAGCCCCAGCATTTT
>TRBD2|TRBV4-2|TRBJ2-1|NA
CASSQGSGGYNEQFF
TGTGCCAGCAGCCAGGGCAGCGGGGGCTACAATGAGCAGTTCTTC
>TRBD1|TRBV7-3|TRBJ2-7|many
CASSLDGQAYEQYF
TGTGCCAGCAGCTTAGATGGACAGGCCTACGAGCAGTACTTC
>NA|TRBV7-6|TRBJ1-1|few
CASSLYPRTEAFF
TGTGCCAGCAGCCTATATCCCCGGACTGAAGCTTTCTTT
>NA|TRBV6-6|TRBJ2-5|NA
CASTDTSLGRLETQYF
TGTGCCAGCACCGACACATCGTTGGGGAGGTTAGAGACCCAGTACTTC
>TRBD2|TRBV7-2|TRBJ2-7|NA
CASRSSGTSVYEQYF
TGTGCCAGCAGATCTTCCGGGACTAGCGTCTACGAGCAGTACTTC
>TRBD1|TRBV5-1|TRBJ2-1|NA
CASSALGQEQFF
TGCGCCAGCAGCGCCTTGGGACAGGAGCAGTTCTTC
>TRBD1|TRBV4-2|TRBJ1-1|NA
CASSRTGSMNTEAFF
TGTGCCAGCAGCCGGACAGGGTCCATGAACACTGAAGCTTTCTTT
>NA|TRBV19|TRBJ1-5|NA
CASTLRGGGQPQHF
TGTGCCAGTACCCTAAGGGGGGGTGGTCAGCCCCAGCATTTT
>NA|TRBV7-2|TRBJ1-3|few
CASSLLPGSGNTIYF
TGTGCCAGCAGCTTACTCCCAGGCTCTGGAAACACCATATATTTT
>TRBD1|TRBV4-2|TRBJ2-4|NA
CASSQDPGTVAKNIQYF
TGTGCCAGCAGCCAAGATCCCGGGACAGTAGCCAAAAACATTCAGTACTTC
>NA|TRBV29-1|TRBJ2-3|NA
CSVSGFRPPTDTQYF
TGCAGCGTTTCAGGATTCCGGCCCCCCACAGATACGCAGTATTTT
>TRBD1|TRBV6-6|TRBJ2-3|NA
CASSKTGVTDTQYF
TGTGCCAGCAGTAAGACAGGGGTCACAGATACGCAGTATTTT
>NA|TRBV7-2|TRBJ1-1|few
CASKDSSGRDTEAFF
TGTGCCAGCAAGGACAGTTCAGGGCGGGACACTGAAGCTTTCTTT
>NA|TRBV4-3|TRBJ1-5|once
CASSQTGNSNQPQHF
TGCGCCAGCAGCCAAACCGGGAATAGCAATCAGCCCCAGCATTTT